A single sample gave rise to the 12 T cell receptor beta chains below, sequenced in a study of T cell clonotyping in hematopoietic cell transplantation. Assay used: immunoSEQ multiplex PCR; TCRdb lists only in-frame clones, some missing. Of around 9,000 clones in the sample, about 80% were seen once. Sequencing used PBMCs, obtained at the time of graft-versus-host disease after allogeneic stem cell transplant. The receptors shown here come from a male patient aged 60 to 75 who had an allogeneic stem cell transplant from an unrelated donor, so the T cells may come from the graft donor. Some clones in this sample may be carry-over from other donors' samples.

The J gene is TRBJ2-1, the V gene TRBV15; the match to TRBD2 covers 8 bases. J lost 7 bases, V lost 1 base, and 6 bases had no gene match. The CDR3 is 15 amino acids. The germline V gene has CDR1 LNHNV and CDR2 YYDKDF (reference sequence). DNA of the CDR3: TGTGCCACCAGCAGAGCTGGGCGGGGGGCTAATGAGCAGTTCTTC. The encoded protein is CATSRAGRGANEQFF. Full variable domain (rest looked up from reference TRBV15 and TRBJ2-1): DAMVIQNPRYQVTQFGKPVTLSCSQTLNHNVMYWYQQKSSQAPKLLFHYYDKDFNNEADTPDNFQSRRPNTSFCFLDIRSPGLGDTAMYLCATSRAGRGANEQFFGPGTRLTVL.

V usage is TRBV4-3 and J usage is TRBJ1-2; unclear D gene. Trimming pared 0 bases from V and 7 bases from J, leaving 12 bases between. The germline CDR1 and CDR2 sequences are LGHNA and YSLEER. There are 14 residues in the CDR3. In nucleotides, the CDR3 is TGCGCCAGCAGCCAAGATCCCGGGCTCGGTGGCTACACCTTC. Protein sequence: CASSQDPGLGGYTF.

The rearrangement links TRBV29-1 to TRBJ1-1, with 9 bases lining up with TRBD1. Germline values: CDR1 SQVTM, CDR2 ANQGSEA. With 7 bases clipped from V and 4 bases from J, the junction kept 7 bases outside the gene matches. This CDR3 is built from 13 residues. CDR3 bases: TGCAGCGCATTGACAGGGGGAATCACTGAAGCTTTCTTT. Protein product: CSALTGGITEAFF.

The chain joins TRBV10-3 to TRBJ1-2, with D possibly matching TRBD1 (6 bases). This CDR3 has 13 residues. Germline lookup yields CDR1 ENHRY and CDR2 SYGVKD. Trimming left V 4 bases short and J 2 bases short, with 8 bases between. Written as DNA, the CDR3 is TGTGCCATCAGTGGAGACAGGAACTATGGCTACACCTTC. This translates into CAISGDRNYGYTF.

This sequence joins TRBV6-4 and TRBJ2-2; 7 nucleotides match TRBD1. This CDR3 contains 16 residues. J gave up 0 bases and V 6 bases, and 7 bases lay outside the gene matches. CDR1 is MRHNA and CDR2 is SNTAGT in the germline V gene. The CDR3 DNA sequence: TGTGCCAGCAGCCCCCAAGGGACAGCGAACACCGGGGAGCTGTTTTTT. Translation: CASSPQGTANTGELFF.

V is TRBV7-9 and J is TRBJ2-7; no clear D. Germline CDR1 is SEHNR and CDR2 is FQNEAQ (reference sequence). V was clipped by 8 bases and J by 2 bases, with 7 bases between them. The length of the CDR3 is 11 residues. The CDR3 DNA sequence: TGTGCCAGCGGGGTCGCCTACGAGCAGTACTTC. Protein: CASGVAYEQYF.

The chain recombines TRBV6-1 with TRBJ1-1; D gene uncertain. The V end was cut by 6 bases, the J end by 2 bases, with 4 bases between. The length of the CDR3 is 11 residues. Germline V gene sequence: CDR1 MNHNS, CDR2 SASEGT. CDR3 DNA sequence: TGTGCCAGCAGCCATAACACTGAAGCTTTCTTT. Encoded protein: CASSHNTEAFF.

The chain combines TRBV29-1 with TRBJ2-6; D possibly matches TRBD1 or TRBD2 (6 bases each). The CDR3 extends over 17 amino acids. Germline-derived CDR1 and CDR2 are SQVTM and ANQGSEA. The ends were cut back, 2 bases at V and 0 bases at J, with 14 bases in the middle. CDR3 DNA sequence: TGCAGCGTTGAACCTCTCAGGGGACTCTCTGGGGCCAACGTCCTGACTTTC. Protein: CSVEPLRGLSGANVLTF.

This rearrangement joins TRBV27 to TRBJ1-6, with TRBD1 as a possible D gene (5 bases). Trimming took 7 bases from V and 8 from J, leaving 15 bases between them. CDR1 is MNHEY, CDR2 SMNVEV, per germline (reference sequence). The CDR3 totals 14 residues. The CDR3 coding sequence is TGTGCCAGCACCCTCGGACAAAAGGATTCACCCCTCCACTTT. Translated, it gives CASTLGQKDSPLHF.

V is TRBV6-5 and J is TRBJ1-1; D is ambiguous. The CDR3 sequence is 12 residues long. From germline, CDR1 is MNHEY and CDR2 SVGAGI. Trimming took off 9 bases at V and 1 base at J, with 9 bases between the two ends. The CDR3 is CASSRANTEAFF. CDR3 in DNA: TGTGCCAGTAGTCGGGCGAACACTGAAGCTTTCTTT.

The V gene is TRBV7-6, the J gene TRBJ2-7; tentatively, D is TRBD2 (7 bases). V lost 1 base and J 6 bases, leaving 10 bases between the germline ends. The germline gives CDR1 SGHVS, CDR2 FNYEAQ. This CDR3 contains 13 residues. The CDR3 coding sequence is TGTGCCAGCAGCTTAGACGGGGGGCTCGAGCAGTACTTC. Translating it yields CASSLDGGLEQYF. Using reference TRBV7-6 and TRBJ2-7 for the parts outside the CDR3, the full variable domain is GAGVSQSPRYKVTKRGQDVALRCDPISGHVSLYWYRQALGQGPEFLTYFNYEAQQDKSGLPNDRFSAERPEGSISTLTIQRTEQRDSAMYRCASSLDGGLEQYFGPGTRLTVT.

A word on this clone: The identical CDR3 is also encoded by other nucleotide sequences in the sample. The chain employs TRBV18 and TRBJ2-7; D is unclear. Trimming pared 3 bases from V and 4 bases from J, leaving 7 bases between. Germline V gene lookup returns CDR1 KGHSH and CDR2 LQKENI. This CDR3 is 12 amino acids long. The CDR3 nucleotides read TGTGCCAGCTCACCCCTACCTTACGAGCAGTACTTC. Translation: CASSPLPYEQYF.